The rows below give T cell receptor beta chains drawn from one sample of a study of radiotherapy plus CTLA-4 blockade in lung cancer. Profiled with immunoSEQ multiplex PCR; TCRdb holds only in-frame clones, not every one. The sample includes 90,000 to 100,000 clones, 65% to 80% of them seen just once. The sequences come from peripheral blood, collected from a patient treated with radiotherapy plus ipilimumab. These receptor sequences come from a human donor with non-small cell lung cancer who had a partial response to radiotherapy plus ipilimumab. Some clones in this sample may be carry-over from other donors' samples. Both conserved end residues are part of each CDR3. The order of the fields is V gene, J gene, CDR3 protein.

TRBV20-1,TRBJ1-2,CSAPVGAGYTF
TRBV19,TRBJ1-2,CASSTSRILNYGYTF
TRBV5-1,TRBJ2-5,CASSPPTGVGGETQYF
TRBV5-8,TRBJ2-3,CASRATGITDTQYF
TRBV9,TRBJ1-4,CASSVGVGGEKLFF
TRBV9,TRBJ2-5,CASSAPGITQYF
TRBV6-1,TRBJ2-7,CASSGTGLYEQYF
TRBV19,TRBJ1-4,CASSPLQGRGEKLFF
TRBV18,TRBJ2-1,CASSKGGEDNEQFF
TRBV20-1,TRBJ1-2,CSARRPRGYTF
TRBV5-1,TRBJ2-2,CASSERQGSNTGELFF
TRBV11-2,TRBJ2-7,CASSLDWGLGYSYEQYF
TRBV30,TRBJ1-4,CAWRPTTGGSGKLFF
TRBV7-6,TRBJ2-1,CASSPVRGGSNEQFF
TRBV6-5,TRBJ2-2,CASSYTTGGPAGELFF
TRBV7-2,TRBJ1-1,CASSPRQGNTEAFF
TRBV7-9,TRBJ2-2,CASSPGVNTGELFF
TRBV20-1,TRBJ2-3,CSGQPRDTQYF
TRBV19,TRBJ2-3,CASSTLAGAISQYF
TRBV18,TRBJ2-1,CASSPRPGGEQFF
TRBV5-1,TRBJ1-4,CASSLGQGAHEKLFF
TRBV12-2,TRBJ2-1,CASRPSPGNNEQFF
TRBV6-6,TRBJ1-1,CASRGGTEAFF
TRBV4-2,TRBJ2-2,CASSQGLALAGELFF
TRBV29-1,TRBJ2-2,CSVENGGVNTGELFF
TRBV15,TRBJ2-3,CATSLGLDSTDTQYF
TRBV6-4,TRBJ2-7,CASSPGIAGTYEQYF
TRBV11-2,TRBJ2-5,CASSFRGIETQYF